This is a list of T cell receptor beta chains from one sample in a study of cytomegalovirus exposure and HLA in healthy donors. Only in-frame clones appear in the TCRdb table, and some are missing; sequencing was by immunoSEQ multiplex PCR. Here the sample spans 150,000 to 200,000 clones, 70% to 80% being singletons. The sequencing sample was made of PBMCs. The receptors derive from a woman aged 50 to 60 in good health and CMV-seronegative. Each CDR3 is given with its conserved first and last residue. A D gene is named only where the DNA matches it firmly. Size values are once, few and many counts, or a class for expanded clones, and some rows have none.

j_gene	abundance	d_gene	v_gene	CDR3nt	CDR3aa
TRBJ2-1	NA	TRBD1	TRBV30	TGTGCCTGGAGTAGACCGGGACAGGGCTACAATGAGCAGTTCTTC	CAWSRPGQGYNEQFF
TRBJ1-2	NA	TRBD1	TRBV6-6	TGTGCCAGCAGTTACGAGGGACAGGCCCTCTATGGCTACACCTTC	CASSYEGQALYGYTF
TRBJ2-3	NA	TRBD2	TRBV7-9	TGTGCCAGCAGCCTATCGGGACTAGCGGGTTACACAGATACGCAGTATTTT	CASSLSGLAGYTDTQYF
TRBJ2-7	NA	NA	TRBV29-1	TGCAGCGTTGTCTCCCCCAGCTCCTACGAGCAGTACTTC	CSVVSPSSYEQYF
TRBJ1-2	NA	NA	TRBV4-1	TGCGCCAGCAGCCAAGCCCGAGGGGGGGTCTATGGCTACACCTTC	CASSQARGGVYGYTF
TRBJ2-1	NA	NA	TRBV29-1	TGCAGCGTTGCCGCACGGAGTTCGGATAACAATGAGCAGTTCTTC	CSVAARSSDNNEQFF
TRBJ2-1	NA	TRBD2	TRBV6-1	TGTGCCAGCATCGCTAGCGGGACTGAGCAGTTCTTC	CASIASGTEQFF
TRBJ1-5	NA	TRBD1	TRBV4-3	TGCGCCAGCAGCCAAGTTCTCCTCGGACAGGGTCGCAATCAGCCCCAGCATTTT	CASSQVLLGQGRNQPQHF
TRBJ2-2	NA	NA	TRBV19	TGTGCCAGTAAGAGGCAGCCGAACACCGGGGAGCTGTTTTTT	CASKRQPNTGELFF
TRBJ2-7	NA	TRBD2	TRBV28	TGTGCCAGCAGTTTTGCGAGGCTAGCGGGAGTGCCTTCCTACGAGCAGTACTTC	CASSFARLAGVPSYEQYF
TRBJ1-1	few	TRBD1	TRBV2	TGTGCCACCCAGGACAGGTTTTCCACTGAAGCTTTCTTT	CATQDRFSTEAFF
TRBJ1-3	NA	NA	TRBV2	TGTGCCATTACCCCGGGATCCCATAAAGTAGCTGGAAACACCATATATTTT	CAITPGSHKVAGNTIYF
TRBJ2-1	NA	NA	TRBV6-4	TGTGCCAGCAGGCCGCAGGGGGGTGGTGAGCAGTTCTTC	CASRPQGGGEQFF
TRBJ2-3	NA	TRBD2	TRBV6-1	TGTGCCAGCAGTGGGCAGTCTAGCGGTACTTCCACAGATACGCAGTATTTT	CASSGQSSGTSTDTQYF
TRBJ1-3	NA	NA	TRBV28	TGTGCCAGCAGTATTTTAATTAACTCTGGAAACACCATATATTTT	CASSILINSGNTIYF
TRBJ2-5	NA	TRBD2	TRBV7-2	TGTGCCAGCAGCAGAGGACTAGCGGGAGTGGGCGGAGAGACCCAGTACTTC	CASSRGLAGVGGETQYF
TRBJ2-4	NA	TRBD1	TRBV28	TGTGCCAGCAACCGGAGAGGGACAGGGACCGCCAAAAACATTCAGTACTTC	CASNRRGTGTAKNIQYF
TRBJ1-1	NA	TRBD1	TRBV6-5	TGTGCCAGCAGTTACAAGCAGGGGGCATATGAAGCTTTCTTT	CASSYKQGAYEAFF
TRBJ2-7	NA	NA	TRBV28	TGTGCCAGCAGTTTACTAGGTCGCGAGCAGTACTTC	CASSLLGREQYF
TRBJ1-5	NA	TRBD1	TRBV15	TGTGCCACCAGCCAGACAGGGGCGAAGGCCCAGCCCCAGCATTTT	CATSQTGAKAQPQHF
TRBJ1-2	NA	NA	TRBV7-9	TGTGCCAGCAGCCCCACAGGGCAAGGCTACACCTTC	CASSPTGQGYTF
TRBJ2-3	NA	TRBD2	TRBV9	TGTGCCAGCAGCGCGGGGGGGACTAGCGGGGGGCCCCAGGATACGCAGTATTTT	CASSAGGTSGGPQDTQYF
TRBJ2-4	few	NA	TRBV29-1	TGCAGTGCTGGGGACTTCTCATCCAAAAACATTCAGTACTTC	CSAGDFSSKNIQYF
TRBJ2-3	NA	NA	TRBV18	TGTGCCAGCTCAACAGCAGATACGCAGTATTTT	CASSTADTQYF
TRBJ1-5	NA	NA	TRBV6-5	TGTGCCAGCAGTCCTCGGAGTTTCAATCAGCCCCAGCATTTT	CASSPRSFNQPQHF
TRBJ2-1	NA	TRBD2	TRBV9	TGTGCCAGCAGCGTAGACCGGGGGGGGTCCGATGAGCAGTTCTTC	CASSVDRGGSDEQFF
TRBJ2-7	NA	TRBD1	TRBV6-1	TGTGCCAGCAGTTTCCCGGGACAGGGAGTCTACGAGCAGTACTTC	CASSFPGQGVYEQYF
TRBJ2-5	NA	TRBD2	TRBV7-2	TGTGCCAGCAGCTTTCGGGGCGGGAGGGGCCAAGAGACCCAGTACTTC	CASSFRGGRGQETQYF
TRBJ2-2	NA	TRBD2	TRBV10-3	TGTGCCATCAGTGAGTCGCGCACTAGCGGGGACACCGGGGAGCTGTTTTTT	CAISESRTSGDTGELFF
TRBJ2-1	NA	NA	TRBV28	TGTGCCAGCAGTTTGTTAAGCAACAATGAGCAGTTCTTC	CASSLLSNNEQFF
TRBJ2-4	NA	TRBD2	TRBV15	TGTGCCACCAGCAGAGATTCCCGAGCGGGGAAAAACATTCAGTACTTC	CATSRDSRAGKNIQYF
TRBJ1-1	NA	NA	TRBV6-1	TGTGCCAGCACTAGAGGACGGTGGAGGGGCACTGAAGCTTTCTTT	CASTRGRWRGTEAFF
TRBJ2-7	NA	NA	TRBV18	TGTGCCAGCTCCCCTGGGCGAGGGGGTTACGAGCAGTACTTC	CASSPGRGGYEQYF
TRBJ2-6	once	NA	TRBV2	TGTGCCAGCAGTATCCAGTCCGGGGCCAACGTCCTGACTTTC	CASSIQSGANVLTF
TRBJ1-2	NA	NA	TRBV19	TGTGCCAGTAGAGTGCCAGGGGAGAACTATGGCTACACCTTC	CASRVPGENYGYTF
TRBJ1-2	once	NA	TRBV7-9	TGTGCCAGCAGCTTAGTTGGGGGGTTCGGGGGGCGATTAAACTATGGCTACACCTTC	CASSLVGGFGGRLNYGYTF
TRBJ2-7	NA	NA	TRBV5-4	TGTGCCAGCAGCGGGGGCCCGACGGCCCTCTACGAGCAGTACTTC	CASSGGPTALYEQYF
TRBJ1-4	NA	NA	TRBV4-2	TGTGCCAGCAGCCAAGTTGGGAGTGGGGCTAATGAAAAACTGTTTTTT	CASSQVGSGANEKLFF
TRBJ1-3	once	NA	TRBV5-1	TGCGCCAGCAGCTTGTGGCAGGGGCCCAACTCTGGAAACACCATATATTTT	CASSLWQGPNSGNTIYF
TRBJ1-5	NA	NA	TRBV10-3	TGTGCCATCAGTCCCGACGGGCAGCCCCAGCATTTT	CAISPDGQPQHF
TRBJ1-5	NA	NA	TRBV5-6	TGTGCCAGCAGCTCGAAGGCGGGGGGCGCGAGGTATGATCAGCCCCAGCATTTT	CASSSKAGGARYDQPQHF
TRBJ1-4	NA	NA	TRBV7-9	TGTGCCAGCAGCATAACGACAGGATCTTATGAAAAACTGTTTTTT	CASSITTGSYEKLFF